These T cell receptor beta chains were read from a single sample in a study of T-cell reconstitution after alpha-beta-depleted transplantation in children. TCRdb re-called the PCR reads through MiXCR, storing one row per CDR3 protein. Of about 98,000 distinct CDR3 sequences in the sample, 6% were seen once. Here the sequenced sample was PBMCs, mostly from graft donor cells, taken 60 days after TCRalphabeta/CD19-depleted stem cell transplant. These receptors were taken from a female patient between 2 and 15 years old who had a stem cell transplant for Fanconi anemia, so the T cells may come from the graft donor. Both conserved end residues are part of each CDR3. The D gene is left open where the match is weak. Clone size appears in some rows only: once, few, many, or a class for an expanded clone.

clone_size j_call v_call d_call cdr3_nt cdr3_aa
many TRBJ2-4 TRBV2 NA TGTGCCAGCAGTGAAAGGCAGGGCTCCAAAAACATTCAGTACTTC CASSERQGSKNIQYF
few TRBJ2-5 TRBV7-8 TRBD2 TGTGCCAGCAGCCGTGCTAGCGGGGGGGCCGGACAAGAGACCCAGTACTTC CASSRASGGAGQETQYF
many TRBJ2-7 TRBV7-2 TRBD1 TGTGCCAGCAGTGGGACAGGGTCGAGGCAGCAGTACTTC CASSGTGSRQQYF
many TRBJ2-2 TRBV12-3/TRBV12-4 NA TGTGCCAGCAGCCCCCTTGGGGCGAACACCGGGGAGCTGTTTTTT CASSPLGANTGELFF
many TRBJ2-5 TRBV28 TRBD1 TGTGCCAGCAGTTTACAGACAGGGTGGGAGACCCAGTACTTC CASSLQTGWETQYF
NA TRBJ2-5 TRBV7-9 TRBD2 TGTGCCAGCAGCTTACTTAGCGGGCCACAAGAGACCCAGTACTTC CASSLLSGPQETQYF
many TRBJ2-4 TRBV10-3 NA TGTGCCATCAGTGGGGGGATGACGGCCAAAAACATTCAGTACTTC CAISGGMTAKNIQYF
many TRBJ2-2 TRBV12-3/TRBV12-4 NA TGTGCCAGCAGTTTAGCGGGGGGGCCCGGGGAGCTGTTTTTT CASSLAGGPGELFF
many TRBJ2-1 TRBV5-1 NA TGCGCCAGCAGCTTCCCCCTTCGGGAGCCCTCCTATGAGCAGTTCTTC CASSFPLREPSYEQFF
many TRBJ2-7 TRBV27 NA TGTGCCAGCAGTTTTTTGGGCCAAATGGTCTACGAGCAGTACTTC CASSFLGQMVYEQYF
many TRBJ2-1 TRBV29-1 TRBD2 TGCAGCGTCGCCGGACTAGCGGGAGGCCGGGGCTACAATGAGCAGTTCTTC CSVAGLAGGRGYNEQFF
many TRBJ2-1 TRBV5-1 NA TGCGCCAGCAGCTTGGACGGGTTCGCCTCTAGCTCCTACAATGAGCAGTTCTTC CASSLDGFASSSYNEQFF
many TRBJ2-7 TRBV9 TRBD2 TGTGCCAGCAGCGTAGGGACTAGCGGGAGGTACGAGCAGTACTTC CASSVGTSGRYEQYF
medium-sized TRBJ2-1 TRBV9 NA TGTGCCAGCAGCGTAGCTTCACCCTCGAGCTCCTACAATGAGCAGTTCTTC CASSVASPSSSYNEQFF
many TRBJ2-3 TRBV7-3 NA TGTGCCAGCAGCCCCTCCAGGGGGGGTAGCACAGATACGCAGTATTTT CASSPSRGGSTDTQYF
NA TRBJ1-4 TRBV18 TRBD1 TGTGCCAGCTCACCGAACGGACAGGACGAAAAACTGTTTTTT CASSPNGQDEKLFF
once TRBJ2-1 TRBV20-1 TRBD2 TGCAGTGCTAGGTCACTAGCGGAGTACAATGAGCAGTTCTTC CSARSLAEYNEQFF
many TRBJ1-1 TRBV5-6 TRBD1 TGTGCCAGCAGCTTGGCCGGGCAGGGGGCAAACACTGAAGCTTTCTTT CASSLAGQGANTEAFF
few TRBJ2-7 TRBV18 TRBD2 TGTGCCAGCTCACCATTACGCGGGGGGGGCTCCTACGAGCAGTACTTC CASSPLRGGGSYEQYF
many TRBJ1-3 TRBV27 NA TGTGCCAGCAGCTCATGGGGTCCCTCCGCTGGAAACACCATATATTTT CASSSWGPSAGNTIYF
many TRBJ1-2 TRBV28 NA TGTGCCAGCAGTAACAGGGTGAGACGTTATGGCTACACCTTC CASSNRVRRYGYTF
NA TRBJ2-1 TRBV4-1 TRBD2 TGCGCCAGCAGCCTGATGTTACTAGCGGGTGCGAATGAGCAGTTCTTC CASSLMLLAGANEQFF
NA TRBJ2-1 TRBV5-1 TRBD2 TGCGCCAGCAGCTTGGACGGGGGGGGGCGTTCCTACAATGAGCAGTTCTTC CASSLDGGGRSYNEQFF
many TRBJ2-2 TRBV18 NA TGTGCCAGCTCACCACCTGGACAGCGCCGAATCACCGGGGAGCTGTTTTTT CASSPPGQRRITGELFF
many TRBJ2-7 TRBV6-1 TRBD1 TGTGCCCCCAGGGCCGGACAGGGTGGATACGAGCAGTACTTC CAPRAGQGGYEQYF
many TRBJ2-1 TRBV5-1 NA TGCGCCAGCAGCTTGGACAGGGACAATGAGCAGTTCTTC CASSLDRDNEQFF
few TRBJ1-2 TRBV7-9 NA TGTGCCAGCAGCTCAATCGGTGGGGGGAGAGGCTACACCTTC CASSSIGGGRGYTF
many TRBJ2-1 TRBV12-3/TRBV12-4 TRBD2 TGTGCCAGCAGTTTAATAGCGGGAGGGCCCCCTGACAATGAGCAGTTCTTC CASSLIAGGPPDNEQFF
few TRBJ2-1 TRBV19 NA TGTGCCAGTAGTATAGCGGCCCACTACAATGAGCAGTTCTTC CASSIAAHYNEQFF
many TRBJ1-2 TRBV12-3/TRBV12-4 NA TGTGCCAGCAGAAGATGGACGTACTATGGCTACACCTTC CASRRWTYYGYTF
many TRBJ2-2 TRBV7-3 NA TGTGCCAGCAGCTTAACGAACCGGGCGAACACCGGGGAGCTGTTTTTT CASSLTNRANTGELFF
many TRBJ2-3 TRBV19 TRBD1 TGTGCCAGTAGTATTGGGGGACAGGACGATACGCAGTATTTT CASSIGGQDDTQYF
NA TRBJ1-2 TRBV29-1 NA TGCAGAGCAGGGGAAGGGGATGGCTACACCTTC CRAGEGDGYTF
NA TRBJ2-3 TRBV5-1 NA TGCGCCAGCAGCTCTGCAGGGGCCCTCACAGATACGCAGTATTTT CASSSAGALTDTQYF
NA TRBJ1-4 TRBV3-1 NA TGTGCCAGCAGCAGAGGCACTTCCGGGGAAAAACTGTTTTTT CASSRGTSGEKLFF
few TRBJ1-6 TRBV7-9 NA TGTGCCAGCAGCATAAGAGATTGGCCCCTCCACTTT CASSIRDWPLHF
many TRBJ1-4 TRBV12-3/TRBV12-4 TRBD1 TGTGCCAGCAGTTTGAAGACAGGGCCTACAACTAATGAAAAACTGTTTTTT CASSLKTGPTTNEKLFF
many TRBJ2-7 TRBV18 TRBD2 TGTGCCAGCTCACTACAAAGCGGGAGCTCCTACGAGCAGTACTTC CASSLQSGSSYEQYF
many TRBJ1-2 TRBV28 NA TGTGCCAGCAGTTGGGGTATAGGGTATGGCTACACCTTC CASSWGIGYGYTF
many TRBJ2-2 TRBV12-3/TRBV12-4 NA TGTGCCAGCAGCCTCACGGTCGGCGGGGAGCTGTTTTTT CASSLTVGGELFF
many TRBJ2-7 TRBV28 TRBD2 TGTGCCAGCAGCCTCGCTTTAGCGGGAGTCTACGAGCAGTACTTC CASSLALAGVYEQYF
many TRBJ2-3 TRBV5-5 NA TGTGCCAGCAGCCTTCACACCACAGATACGCAGTATTTT CASSLHTTDTQYF
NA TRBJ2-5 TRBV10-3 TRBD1 TGTGCCATCAGGTCGGACAGGGGGGATACGGCCGAGACCCAGTACTTC CAIRSDRGDTAETQYF
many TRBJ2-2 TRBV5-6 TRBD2 TGTGCCAGCAGCTTGGTAGCGGGGGGCACCGGGGAGCTGTTTTTT CASSLVAGGTGELFF
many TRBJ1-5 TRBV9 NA TGTGCCAGCAGCCTAGAGGCAGGTGGCGGGCCCCAGCATTTT CASSLEAGGGPQHF
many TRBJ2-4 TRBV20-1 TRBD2 TGCAGTGCCGAAGCGGGAGGGCAAAACATTCAGTACTTC CSAEAGGQNIQYF
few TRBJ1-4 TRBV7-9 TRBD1 TGTGCCAGCCGGGACAGGGGGCATGAAAAACTGTTTTTT CASRDRGHEKLFF
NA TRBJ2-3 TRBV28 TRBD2 TGTGCCAGCATTAGGGACTACTACACAGATACGCAGTATTTT CASIRDYYTDTQYF
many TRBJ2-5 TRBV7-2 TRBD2 TGTGCCAGCAGCTTAGACGGGGGGGCCCAAGAGACCCAGTACTTC CASSLDGGAQETQYF
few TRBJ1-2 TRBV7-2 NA TGTGCCAGCAGCTTAGCTGACGCCTATGGCTACACCTTC CASSLADAYGYTF